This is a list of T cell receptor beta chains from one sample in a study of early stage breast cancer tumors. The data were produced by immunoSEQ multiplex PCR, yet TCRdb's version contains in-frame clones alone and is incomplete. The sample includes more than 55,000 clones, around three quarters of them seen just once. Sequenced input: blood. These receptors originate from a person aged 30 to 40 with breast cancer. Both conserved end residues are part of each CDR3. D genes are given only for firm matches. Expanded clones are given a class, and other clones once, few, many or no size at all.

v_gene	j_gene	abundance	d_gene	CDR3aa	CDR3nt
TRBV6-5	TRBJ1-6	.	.	CASSYHTGLNSPLHF	TGTGCCAGCAGTTATCATACAGGGTTGAATTCACCCCTCCACTTT
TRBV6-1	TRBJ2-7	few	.	CASRPPVSYEQYF	TGTGCCAGCCGCCCGCCCGTCTCCTACGAGCAGTACTTC
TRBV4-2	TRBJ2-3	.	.	CASSQDWRGGGTDTQYF	TGTGCCAGCAGCCAAGATTGGAGGGGGGGAGGCACAGATACGCAGTATTTT
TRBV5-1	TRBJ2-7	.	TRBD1	CASSLYSGTGGGSSYEQYF	TGCGCCAGCAGCCTCTACTCCGGGACAGGGGGCGGTTCGTCCTACGAGCAGTACTTC
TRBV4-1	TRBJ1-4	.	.	CASSQHPGRDEKLFF	TGCGCCAGCAGCCAGCATCCAGGGAGGGATGAAAAACTGTTTTTT
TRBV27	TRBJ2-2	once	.	CASSLSPGTANTGELFF	TGTGCCAGCAGTTTATCGCCGGGGACCGCGAACACCGGGGAGCTGTTTTTT
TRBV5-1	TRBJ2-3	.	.	CASSSYPEADTQYF	TGCGCCAGCAGCTCCTACCCAGAAGCAGATACGCAGTATTTT
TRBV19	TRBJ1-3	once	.	CASSNQGNTGNTIYF	TGTGCCAGTAGTAACCAGGGAAACACTGGAAACACCATATATTTT
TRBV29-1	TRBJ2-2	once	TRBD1	CSVPGGTGELFF	TGCAGCGTTCCAGGGGGCACCGGGGAGCTGTTTTTT
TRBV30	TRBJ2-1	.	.	CAWSLVVDNEQFF	TGTGCCTGGAGTTTAGTAGTGGACAATGAGCAGTTCTTC
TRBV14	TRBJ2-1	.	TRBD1	CASSKLRTGTGAPSRYNEQFF	TGTGCCAGCAGCAAACTAAGAACCGGGACAGGGGCGCCTAGCCGATACAATGAGCAGTTCTTC
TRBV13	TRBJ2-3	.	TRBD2	CASSLAGGPDTQYF	TGTGCCAGCAGCTTAGCGGGGGGACCAGATACGCAGTATTTT
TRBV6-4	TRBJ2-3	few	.	CASSPSAGTDTQYF	TGTGCCAGCAGTCCCTCTGCTGGCACAGATACGCAGTATTTT
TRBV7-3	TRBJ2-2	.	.	CASRELSNTGELFF	TGTGCCAGCAGGGAGTTGTCGAACACCGGGGAGCTGTTTTTT
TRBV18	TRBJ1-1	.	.	CASSPGGRLVEAFF	TGTGCCAGCTCACCAGGAGGAAGGCTGGTAGAAGCTTTCTTT
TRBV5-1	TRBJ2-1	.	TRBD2	CASSLGPSGSSYNEQFF	TGCGCCAGCAGCTTGGGGCCTAGCGGGAGCTCCTACAATGAGCAGTTCTTC
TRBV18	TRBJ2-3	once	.	CASSPTDTQYF	TGTGCCAGCTCACCCACAGATACGCAGTATTTT
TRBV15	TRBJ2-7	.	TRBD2	CATSRELAGVAPNF	TGTGCCACCAGCAGGGAACTAGCGGGAGTTGCCCCTAACTTC
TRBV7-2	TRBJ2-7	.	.	CASSFPFRGSGLSYEQYF	TGTGCCAGCAGCTTCCCCTTCAGAGGGTCTGGTTTATCCTACGAGCAGTACTTC
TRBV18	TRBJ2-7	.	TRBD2	CASSPRPMVAGVNEQYF	TGTGCCAGCTCGCCTAGGCCCATGGTAGCGGGAGTCAACGAGCAGTACTTC
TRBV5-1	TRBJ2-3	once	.	CASSLKDLGPGDTQYF	TGCGCCAGCAGCTTGAAAGACTTAGGACCCGGAGATACGCAGTATTTT
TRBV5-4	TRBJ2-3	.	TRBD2	CAGEVGTNTDTQYF	TGTGCCGGCGAGGTGGGGACTAACACAGATACGCAGTATTTT
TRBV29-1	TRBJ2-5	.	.	CSGHREETQYF	TGCAGCGGACACAGGGAAGAGACCCAGTACTTC
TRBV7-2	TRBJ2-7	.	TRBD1	CASSLVRDSKYEQYF	TGTGCCAGCAGCTTAGTACGGGACAGCAAATACGAGCAGTACTTC
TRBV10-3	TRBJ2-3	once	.	CAISRLNGPSTDTQYF	TGTGCCATCAGCAGGCTTAATGGCCCAAGCACAGATACGCAGTATTTT
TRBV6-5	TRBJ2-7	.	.	CASSPGTYEQYF	TGTGCCAGCAGTCCCGGGACCTACGAGCAGTACTTC
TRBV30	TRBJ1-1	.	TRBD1	CARGQDRAEAFF	TGTGCCCGGGGACAGGACCGGGCTGAAGCTTTCTTT
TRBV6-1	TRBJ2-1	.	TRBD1	CATQGVSYNEQFF	TGTGCCACCCAGGGGGTCTCCTACAATGAGCAGTTCTTC
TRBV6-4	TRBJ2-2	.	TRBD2	CASSEDLLAVNTGELFF	TGTGCCAGCAGTGAGGATCTACTAGCGGTGAACACCGGGGAGCTGTTTTTT
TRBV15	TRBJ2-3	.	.	CATSRDPGGWSDTQYF	TGTGCCACCAGCAGAGACCCGGGTGGGTGGTCAGATACGCAGTATTTT
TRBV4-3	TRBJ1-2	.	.	CASSHSTPQTRNNYGYTF	TGCGCCAGCAGCCACTCTACCCCCCAAACAAGGAATAATTATGGCTACACCTTC
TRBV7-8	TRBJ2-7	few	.	CASSAGTGYEQYF	TGTGCCAGCAGCGCAGGGACCGGTTACGAGCAGTACTTC
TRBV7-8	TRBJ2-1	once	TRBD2	CATGLAGGGEQFF	TGTGCCACCGGACTAGCGGGAGGGGGGGAGCAGTTCTTC
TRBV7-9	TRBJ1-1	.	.	CASSLGSVINTEAFF	TGTGCCAGCAGCCTAGGGTCAGTGATCAACACTGAAGCTTTCTTT
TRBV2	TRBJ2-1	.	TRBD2	CASRIGLAAYNEQFF	TGTGCCAGCAGAATTGGACTAGCGGCGTACAATGAGCAGTTCTTC
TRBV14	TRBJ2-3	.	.	CASSQLLGTDTQYF	TGTGCCAGCAGCCAATTATTGGGGACAGATACGCAGTATTTT
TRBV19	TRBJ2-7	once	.	CASSISANWVMGEQYF	TGTGCCAGTAGTATTAGCGCAAACTGGGTCATGGGGGAGCAGTACTTC
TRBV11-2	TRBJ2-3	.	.	CASSLGAVTDTQYF	TGTGCCAGCAGCTTAGGTGCGGTCACAGATACGCAGTATTTT
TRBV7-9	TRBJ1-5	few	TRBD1	CASSWTGGNQPQHF	TGTGCCAGCAGCTGGACAGGGGGCAATCAGCCCCAGCATTTT
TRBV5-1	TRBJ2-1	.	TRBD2	CASKRASGSYNEQFF	TGCGCCAGTAAAAGGGCTAGCGGGAGTTACAATGAGCAGTTCTTC
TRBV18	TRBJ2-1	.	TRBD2	CASSPPGGRNEQFF	TGTGCCAGCTCACCACCGGGAGGGCGAAATGAGCAGTTCTTC
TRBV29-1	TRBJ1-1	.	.	CSVEGTENTEAFF	TGCAGCGTTGAAGGGACGGAGAACACTGAAGCTTTCTTT
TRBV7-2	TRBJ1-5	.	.	CASSLAGGSNQPQHF	TGTGCCAGCAGCTTAGCAGGGGGAAGCAATCAGCCCCAGCATTTT
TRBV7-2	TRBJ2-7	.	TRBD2	CASSRGREGYEQYF	TGTGCCAGCAGCCGAGGGCGGGAGGGTTACGAGCAGTACTTC
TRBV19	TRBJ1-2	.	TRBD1	CASSARGRGGYTF	TGTGCCAGTAGTGCCAGGGGGCGCGGGGGCTACACCTTC
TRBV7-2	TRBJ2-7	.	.	CASSFSSSSYEQYF	TGTGCCAGCAGCTTTAGTAGCAGCTCCTACGAGCAGTACTTC
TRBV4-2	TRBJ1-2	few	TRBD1	CASSQASGQPDGYTF	TGTGCCAGCAGCCAAGCGTCGGGACAGCCAGATGGCTACACCTTC
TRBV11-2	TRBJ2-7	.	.	CASSPGTTSYEQYF	TGTGCCAGCAGTCCCGGGACCACCTCCTACGAGCAGTACTTC
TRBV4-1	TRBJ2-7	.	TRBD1	CASSRGGDRGREQYF	TGCGCCAGCAGCCGAGGGGGGGACAGGGGGCGCGAGCAGTACTTC
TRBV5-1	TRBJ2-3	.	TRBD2	CASRPPGLAATDTQYF	TGCGCCAGCAGACCCCCGGGACTAGCGGCCACAGATACGCAGTATTTT
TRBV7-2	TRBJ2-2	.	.	CASSSQGTNTGELFF	TGTGCCAGCAGCTCCCAGGGTACCAACACCGGGGAGCTGTTTTTT
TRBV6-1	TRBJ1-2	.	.	CASRTTGPPNYGYTF	TGTGCCAGCAGAACGACAGGCCCTCCTAACTATGGCTACACCTTC
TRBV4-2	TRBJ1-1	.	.	CASSLSTGNTEAFF	TGTGCCAGCAGCTTATCGACAGGAAACACTGAAGCTTTCTTT
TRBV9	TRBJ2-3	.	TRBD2	CASSVGTGGDTQYF	TGTGCCAGCAGCGTAGGAACGGGAGGAGATACGCAGTATTTT
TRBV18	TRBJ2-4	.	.	CASSPGNREGNIQYF	TGTGCCAGCTCACCAGGTAACAGGGAGGGAAACATTCAGTACTTC
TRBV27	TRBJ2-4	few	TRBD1	CASSRRTGVAKNIQYF	TGTGCCAGCAGCCGCAGGACAGGGGTGGCCAAAAACATTCAGTACTTC